This is a list of T cell receptor beta chains from one sample in a study of T cell responses to AZD1222 COVID-19 vaccine. Sequencing was performed with immunoSEQ multiplex PCR; in TCRdb, only in-frame clones are kept and a portion is missing. Of approximately 82,000 clones in the sample, approximately 85% are singletons; the top ten hold approximately 13%. The sequencing here drew on peripheral blood, taken on day 0 of AZD1222 vaccination. These receptors were obtained from an adult in good health. CDR3s include the opening cysteine and the closing phenylalanine or tryptophan. A D gene is named only where the DNA matches it firmly. The size of a clone is reported for some rows only, either as once, few or many, or as a class for expanded clones.

clone_size,j_call,v_call,d_call,cdr3_aa,cdr3_nt
.,TRBJ1-2,TRBV5-6,.,CASSLISGSNYGYTF,TGTGCCAGCAGCTTGATTTCAGGGTCAAACTATGGCTACACCTTC
.,TRBJ1-5,TRBV19,.,CASRWRLGSVNQPQHF,TGTGCCAGTAGATGGAGGTTAGGTTCGGTCAATCAGCCCCAGCATTTT
.,TRBJ1-2,TRBV5-6,.,CASSQGGYNYGYTF,TGTGCCAGCAGCCAGGGCGGATATAACTATGGCTACACCTTC
.,TRBJ2-2,TRBV4-3,.,CASSRGHRTGELFF,TGCGCCAGCAGCCGAGGGCATCGAACCGGGGAGCTGTTTTTT
.,TRBJ2-7,TRBV5-1,.,CASSLDGQKQYF,TGCGCCAGCAGCTTGGATGGTCAGAAGCAGTACTTC
.,TRBJ1-4,TRBV5-8,TRBD1,CASGYRGSQTNEKLFF,TGTGCCAGCGGATACAGGGGAAGTCAAACTAATGAAAAACTGTTTTTT
.,TRBJ2-7,TRBV29-1,.,CSVVRTEFSYEQYF,TGCAGCGTTGTCCGGACAGAATTCTCCTACGAGCAGTACTTC
.,TRBJ2-7,TRBV2,TRBD1,CASSVEGTAYEQYF,TGTGCCAGCAGTGTCGAGGGGACAGCCTACGAGCAGTACTTC
.,TRBJ1-5,TRBV19,.,CASSILGQNQPQHF,TGTGCCAGTAGTATTTTGGGCCAGAATCAGCCCCAGCATTTT
.,TRBJ1-2,TRBV25-1,TRBD1,CASSDLFGTGELSYTF,TGTGCCAGCAGTGACCTTTTCGGGACAGGGGAATTGAGCTACACCTTC
few,TRBJ1-5,TRBV7-2,.,CASSLHLDSNQPQHF,TGTGCCAGCAGCTTACATCTCGATAGCAATCAGCCCCAGCATTTT
.,TRBJ2-3,TRBV11-3,.,CASSLGTAGATQYF,TGTGCCAGCAGCTTAGGGACCGCCGGGGCTACGCAGTATTTT
once,TRBJ2-1,TRBV10-3,.,CAISAPSSSYNEQFF,TGTGCCATCAGTGCTCCGTCTAGCTCCTACAATGAGCAGTTCTTC
.,TRBJ2-5,TRBV30,.,CAWSGTAQETQYF,TGTGCCTGGAGCGGGACGGCCCAAGAGACCCAGTACTTC
.,TRBJ1-2,TRBV5-1,.,CASSPGLGGAYGYTF,TGCGCCAGCAGTCCAGGGCTCGGCGGGGCGTATGGCTACACCTTC
.,TRBJ2-3,TRBV5-1,.,CASSRSLGGDTQYF,TGCGCCAGCAGCCGATCCCTGGGGGGAGATACGCAGTATTTT
.,TRBJ2-3,TRBV5-6,TRBD2,CASSRRLAANSGTQYF,TGTGCCAGCAGCAGAAGACTAGCGGCGAACTCTGGTACGCAGTATTTT
.,TRBJ2-2,TRBV29-1,.,CSAMGAARELFF,TGCAGCGCCATGGGGGCCGCGAGGGAGCTGTTTTTT
few,TRBJ2-1,TRBV25-1,.,CASRGSRGSSYNEQFF,TGTGCCAGCAGGGGATCGCGGGGTAGCTCCTACAATGAGCAGTTCTTC
.,TRBJ1-2,TRBV19,TRBD1,CASSRRAGQGPYGYTF,TGTGCCAGTAGTCGACGGGCGGGACAGGGACCCTATGGCTACACCTTC
.,TRBJ1-4,TRBV29-1,TRBD1,CSVRNRGLSEKLFF,TGCAGCGTCCGCAACAGGGGGCTCAGTGAAAAACTGTTTTTT
.,TRBJ2-2,TRBV6-5,TRBD2,CASSQRTSGVGELFF,TGTGCCAGCAGCCAGAGGACTAGCGGTGTCGGGGAGCTGTTTTTT
.,TRBJ2-7,TRBV4-3,TRBD2,CASSQEDSGAIAYEQYF,TGCGCCAGCAGCCAAGAGGATAGCGGGGCTATAGCCTACGAGCAGTACTTC
.,TRBJ2-2,TRBV5-6,TRBD2,CASSMSSGGPTRFTGELFF,TGTGCCAGCAGCATGTCTAGCGGGGGGCCCACAAGATTTACCGGGGAGCTGTTTTTT
.,TRBJ2-7,TRBV7-6,.,CASSLQGHFYEQYF,TGTGCCAGCAGCTTACAGGGACACTTCTACGAGCAGTACTTC
.,TRBJ2-3,TRBV5-4,.,CASSPHPQGGGTDTQYF,TGTGCCAGCAGCCCACACCCCCAGGGCGGGGGCACAGATACGCAGTATTTT
.,TRBJ1-1,TRBV18,.,CASSQGVDTEAFF,TGTGCCAGCTCACAGGGGGTAGACACTGAAGCTTTCTTT
.,TRBJ2-3,TRBV29-1,.,CSVERSMGTDTQYF,TGCAGCGTTGAAAGGTCCATGGGCACAGATACGCAGTATTTT
.,TRBJ2-5,TRBV4-1,TRBD1,CASSQNPSGQVETQYF,TGCGCCAGCAGCCAAAACCCCTCGGGACAGGTTGAGACCCAGTACTTC
.,TRBJ2-1,TRBV19,TRBD2,CASSIPFSGEAEQFF,TGTGCCAGTAGTATACCCTTTAGCGGGGAGGCTGAGCAGTTCTTC
.,TRBJ2-7,TRBV18,TRBD1,CASSPSGTGVGEQYF,TGTGCCAGCTCACCCAGCGGGACAGGGGTTGGCGAGCAGTACTTC
.,TRBJ1-6,TRBV4-2,TRBD1,CASSPGQGGNSPLHF,TGTGCCAGCAGCCCAGGACAGGGTGGGAATTCACCCCTCCACTTT
.,TRBJ2-3,TRBV3-1/TRBV3-2,TRBD2,CASSPTGTSGGTGTQYF,TGTGCCAGCAGCCCGACGGGGACTAGCGGGGGGACAGGTACGCAGTATTTT
.,TRBJ2-3,TRBV11-2,.,CASSLKGGVGGTDTQYF,TGTGCCAGCAGCTTAAAGGGCGGGGTCGGGGGCACAGATACGCAGTATTTT
.,TRBJ1-3,TRBV3-1/TRBV3-2,TRBD1,CASSHRTGYGNTIYF,TGTGCCAGCAGCCACCGGACAGGGTATGGAAACACCATATATTTT
.,TRBJ1-5,TRBV24-1,.,CATSDFGQGNQPQHF,TGTGCCACCAGTGATTTCGGCCAGGGGAATCAGCCCCAGCATTTT
.,TRBJ2-3,TRBV5-1,.,CASRSSGDTQYF,TGCGCCAGCAGGTCCTCCGGGGATACGCAGTATTTT
.,TRBJ1-2,TRBV4-1,TRBD1,CASSQWGTVGGYTF,TGCGCCAGCAGCCAATGGGGGACAGTTGGTGGCTACACCTTC
.,TRBJ1-2,TRBV12-3/TRBV12-4,.,CASSLEGYGYTF,TGTGCCAGCAGTTTAGAGGGATACGGCTACACCTTC
once,TRBJ2-3,TRBV7-3,TRBD2,CASSFIAGGGTDTQYF,TGTGCCAGCAGCTTTATAGCGGGGGGAGGGACAGATACGCAGTATTTT
once,TRBJ2-1,TRBV7-9,TRBD2,CAAPAGGYNEQFF,TGTGCTGCCCCAGCGGGGGGTTACAATGAGCAGTTCTTC
.,TRBJ1-5,TRBV4-1,.,CASSQLGLPAQPQHF,TGCGCCAGCAGCCAATTGGGCCTTCCCGCTCAGCCCCAGCATTTT
.,TRBJ1-2,TRBV30,.,CAWTTRVRGYTF,TGTGCCTGGACGACAAGGGTGCGAGGCTACACCTTC
.,TRBJ1-3,TRBV29-1,.,CSLTGEGNTIYF,TGCAGCCTGACCGGGGAGGGAAACACCATATATTTT
.,TRBJ1-2,TRBV30,.,CAWNTNYGYTF,TGTGCCTGGAACACCAACTATGGCTACACCTTC
.,TRBJ2-3,TRBV6-5,.,CASRAGTDTQYF,TGTGCCAGCAGGGCGGGCACAGATACGCAGTATTTT
.,TRBJ1-4,TRBV5-1,.,CASSLARSEKLFF,TGCGCCAGCAGCTTGGCCCGGAGTGAAAAACTGTTTTTT
.,TRBJ1-4,TRBV7-2,.,CASSTEFGGKLFF,TGTGCCAGCAGCACAGAATTCGGTGGAAAACTGTTTTTT
.,TRBJ2-7,TRBV18,.,CASSPFDGLTNYEQYF,TGTGCCAGCTCACCATTCGACGGACTAACTAACTACGAGCAGTACTTC
few,TRBJ1-5,TRBV4-1,.,CASSQDRSHQPQHF,TGCGCCAGCAGCCAAGACAGAAGCCATCAGCCCCAGCATTTT
few,TRBJ1-1,TRBV5-8,.,CASSLGWGSTEAFF,TGTGCCAGCAGCTTGGGGTGGGGGAGCACTGAAGCTTTCTTT
.,TRBJ1-6,TRBV13,.,CASSLVGGHTNINSPLHF,TGTGCCAGCAGCTTAGTGGGGGGCCACACTAACATAAATTCACCCCTCCACTTT
.,TRBJ1-2,TRBV7-2,TRBD1,CASSLGGQGLNYGYTF,TGTGCCAGCAGCTTGGGAGGACAGGGATTGAACTATGGCTACACCTTC
.,TRBJ2-7,TRBV7-9,TRBD1,CASSLATGGRSYEQYF,TGTGCCAGCAGCTTAGCTACAGGGGGACGCTCCTACGAGCAGTACTTC
.,TRBJ1-6,TRBV2,TRBD1,CASSQPGQGNSPLHF,TGTGCCAGCAGTCAACCGGGACAGGGGAATTCACCCCTCCACTTT